The rows below give T cell receptor beta chains drawn from one sample of a study of shared clonotypes between healthy human individuals. TCRdb keeps only in-frame clones here, not all; method: immunoSEQ multiplex PCR. Seen here are 2 million to 2.5 million clones, less than 95% observed once, and the top ten hold roughly 0.34%. The specimen sequenced was naive CD4+ T cells from PBMCs. The origin of the receptors is a young man in good health. Some clones in this sample may be carry-over from other donors' samples. The CDR3 runs from the conserved cysteine through the conserved F or W. The order of the fields is J gene, D gene, V gene, CDR3 length, clone size, CDR3 protein, CDR3 DNA. The D gene is left open where the match is weak. Not every row has a clone size; where given, it reads once, few, many or a size class.

J: TRBJ2-1
D: -
V: TRBV15
length: 16
size: -
CDR3: CATSRDSPRRDNEQFF
DNA: TGTGCCACCAGCAGAGATTCCCCCCGTCGGGACAATGAGCAGTTCTTC

J: TRBJ1-4
D: -
V: TRBV28
length: 11
size: once
CDR3: CASSSDKKLFF
DNA: TGTGCCAGCAGTTCCGATAAAAAACTGTTTTTT

J: TRBJ1-5
D: -
V: TRBV5-1
length: 14
size: -
CDR3: CASSARGGNQPQHF
DNA: TGCGCCAGCAGCGCAAGAGGAGGAAATCAGCCCCAGCATTTT

J: TRBJ2-7
D: TRBD2
V: TRBV15
length: 18
size: -
CDR3: CATSRDGGASGRAHEQYF
DNA: TGTGCCACCAGCAGAGATGGAGGGGCTAGCGGGAGAGCCCACGAGCAGTACTTC

J: TRBJ2-5
D: -
V: TRBV25-1
length: 14
size: -
CDR3: CASRGQGYFVGQYF
DNA: TGTGCCAGCAGGGGTCAGGGGTACTTTGTTGGGCAGTACTTC

J: TRBJ2-5
D: TRBD2
V: TRBV5-1
length: 17
size: -
CDR3: CASSPGTSGSYGETQYF
DNA: TGCGCCAGCAGCCCCGGGACTAGCGGGAGTTACGGAGAGACCCAGTACTTC

J: TRBJ2-1
D: TRBD2
V: TRBV7-6
length: 15
size: -
CDR3: CASSLETSGTYEQFF
DNA: TGTGCCAGCAGCTTAGAGACTAGCGGGACCTATGAGCAGTTCTTC

J: TRBJ2-5
D: -
V: TRBV6-1
length: 13
size: -
CDR3: CASLTENQETQYF
DNA: TGTGCCAGCCTGACAGAGAACCAAGAGACCCAGTACTTC

J: TRBJ2-7
D: TRBD2
V: TRBV9
length: 18
size: once
CDR3: CASSVAPLAGGTTYEQYF
DNA: TGTGCCAGCAGCGTAGCTCCCCTAGCGGGAGGGACTACCTACGAGCAGTACTTC

J: TRBJ1-5
D: -
V: TRBV5-1
length: 15
size: -
CDR3: CASSLEGPSNQPQHF
DNA: TGCGCCAGCAGCTTGGAAGGGCCTAGCAATCAGCCCCAGCATTTT

J: TRBJ2-5
D: TRBD2
V: TRBV11-3
length: 15
size: -
CDR3: CASSLDSGSPETQYF
DNA: TGTGCCAGCAGCTTAGATAGCGGGAGCCCTGAGACCCAGTACTTC

J: TRBJ2-7
D: -
V: TRBV5-1
length: 13
size: -
CDR3: CASSSTQGHEQYF
DNA: TGCGCCAGCAGCTCCACCCAGGGGCACGAGCAGTACTTC

J: TRBJ1-5
D: -
V: TRBV18
length: 14
size: -
CDR3: CASSPFSLGQPQHF
DNA: TGTGCCAGCTCACCATTTAGTTTGGGTCAGCCCCAGCATTTT

J: TRBJ2-1
D: TRBD2
V: TRBV5-1
length: 15
size: few
CDR3: CASSLGLAGGNEQFF
DNA: TGCGCCAGCAGCTTGGGTCTAGCGGGAGGCAATGAGCAGTTCTTC

J: TRBJ1-2
D: -
V: TRBV29-1
length: 14
size: -
CDR3: CSVGAASSNYGYTF
DNA: TGCAGCGTTGGGGCAGCCTCCTCTAACTATGGCTACACCTTC

J: TRBJ1-1
D: -
V: TRBV6-5
length: 13
size: -
CDR3: CASSYLMNTEAFF
DNA: TGTGCCAGCAGTTATCTGATGAACACTGAAGCTTTCTTT

J: TRBJ1-5
D: -
V: TRBV10-3
length: 15
size: -
CDR3: CAISPKAGPGAPQHF
DNA: TGTGCCATCAGCCCGAAGGCAGGTCCGGGTGCGCCCCAGCATTTT

J: TRBJ2-3
D: -
V: TRBV5-4
length: 16
size: once
CDR3: CASSWGRQQSTDTQYF
DNA: TGTGCCAGCAGCTGGGGAAGGCAGCAAAGCACAGATACGCAGTATTTT

J: TRBJ2-3
D: TRBD2
V: TRBV28
length: 17
size: -
CDR3: CASSRRRWGGGTDTQYF
DNA: TGTGCCAGCAGCCGCCGCAGGTGGGGGGGAGGCACAGATACGCAGTATTTT

J: TRBJ2-3
D: TRBD2
V: TRBV5-6
length: 18
size: -
CDR3: CASSLSRGTSGGTDTQYF
DNA: TGTGCCAGCAGCTTGAGCCGTGGGACTAGCGGGGGCACAGATACGCAGTATTTT

J: TRBJ2-2
D: TRBD2
V: TRBV2
length: 18
size: -
CDR3: CASSVFGQSGGLPGELFF
DNA: TGTGCCAGCAGTGTGTTCGGGCAGTCGGGAGGGTTACCTGGGGAGCTGTTTTTT

J: TRBJ1-6
D: -
V: TRBV5-1
length: 15
size: -
CDR3: CASSPREGSNSPLHF
DNA: TGCGCCAGCAGCCCTCGGGAGGGGTCTAATTCACCCCTCCACTTT

J: TRBJ2-1
D: -
V: TRBV9
length: 15
size: -
CDR3: CASSGPSGVFNEQFF
DNA: TGTGCCAGCAGTGGGCCGTCTGGAGTTTTTAATGAGCAGTTCTTC

J: TRBJ1-5
D: -
V: TRBV28
length: 15
size: -
CDR3: CASNSLTDSNQPQHF
DNA: TGTGCCAGCAATTCCTTGACAGACTCCAATCAGCCCCAGCATTTT

J: TRBJ1-2
D: -
V: TRBV6-1
length: 13
size: -
CDR3: CASRTQDNYGYTF
DNA: TGTGCCAGCAGGACACAGGATAACTATGGCTACACCTTC

J: TRBJ1-3
D: TRBD1
V: TRBV28
length: 16
size: -
CDR3: CASSRTGRYSGNTIYF
DNA: TGTGCCAGCAGTCGGACAGGTAGATACTCTGGAAACACCATATATTTT